The clone carrying this TCR beta chain was counted a single time. Sequencing used immunoSEQ multiplex PCR; TCRdb keeps in-frame clones, though not all of them. Found here are about 97,000 clones, 85% to 95% of them singletons; the top ten hold 0.3% to 0.35%. These data come from a study of technical replicates of blood from a handful of donors. The sample was T cells isolated from PBMCs. The clonotype originates from a human donor in good health.

CDR3 sequence: CASRKGQNYEQYF. Written as DNA, the CDR3 is TGTGCCAGCAGAAAGGGACAGAACTACGAGCAGTACTTC. The J gene is TRBJ2-7, the V gene TRBV2; 7 nucleotides align to TRBD1. Germline CDR1 and CDR2: SNHLY and FYNNEI. V shed 6 bases, J shed 3 bases, and the junction held 5 bases outside the gene matches. The CDR3 runs to 13 residues.